The clone carrying this TCR beta chain was picked up a small number of times. CDR1 is KGHSH, CDR2 LQKENI, per germline. The CDR3 loop spans 16 amino acids. V lost 3 bases, J lost 7 bases, and 6 bases stayed unmatched. This sample is drawn from a study of blood T cells in healthy people across ages. It was with a sample-barcoded 5' primer and a J-beta primer mix that a second PCR of roughly 7 to 12 cycles was run. TCRdb ran MiXCR on the 5' RACE reads and lists one entry per CDR3 protein. The table shows about 1.7 million distinct CDR3 sequences, with roughly 27% occurring only once. The receptor comes from a woman aged 25 to 45 in good health. This rearrangement joins TRBV18 to TRBJ1-6, with 10 bases aligning to TRBD1. The sequenced material came from blood. Here the CDR3 DNA reads TGTGCCAGCTCACCGAGGATGGACAGGGGGAATTCACCCCTCCACTTT. Its protein is CASSPRMDRGNSPLHF. Complete variable domain (other parts from reference TRBV18 and TRBJ1-6): NAGVMQNPRHLVRRRGQEARLRCSPMKGHSHVYWYRQLPEEGLKFMVYLQKENIIDESGMPKERFSAEFPKEGPSILRIQQVVRGDSAAYFCASSPRMDRGNSPLHFGNGTRLTVT.